One T cell receptor (beta chain) is described in this entry. This receptor's antigen is unknown. Base qualities are not at hand, and no much larger clone is one base apart. V drops 2 bases and J drops 7 bases, leaving 11 bases in between. CDR1 and CDR2 (KGHSH, LQKENI) derive from the germline V gene. Its CDR3 holds 14 amino acids, cysteine through phenylalanine. Left in the record is the CDR3 DNA by itself, 42 bases read in frame from the first base. This sample stems from a study of preoperative IRX-2 immunotherapy in early breast cancer (dated by TCRdb to between 2017 and 2020). Explained via the paper, the treatment or condition label denotes: preoperative locoregional IRX-2 cytokine immunotherapy. The samples were obtained from a phase Ib study in which preoperative, locoregional IRX-2 cytokine immunotherapy intended to prime immune responses was tested. Before surgery, IRX-2 was given to the donors, who were patients with early-stage breast cancer.

Libraries were constructed by the immunoSEQ multiplex PCR assay. Entries here come from immuneACCESS through TCRdb and include only in-frame sequences with V and J called. Some clones fail to appear in such tables; in the studies checked, an unresolved V gene covers under half of the shortfall, and the cause of the remainder is unknown. The sample table shows about 23,000 clones, and 85% to 95% are seen once. The leading ten clones occupy under 20% of the sample. The specimen was tumor tissue, collected after IRX-2 immunotherapy. The receptor's source is a human donor with breast cancer. The sequence links TRBV18 to TRBJ1-4; the D region possibly corresponds to TRBD1 (5 bases align). At the DNA level, the sequence is TGTGCCAGCTCACCAGGGGCGGGCGGTGAAAAACTGTTTTTT. Protein translation: CASSPGAGGEKLFF.